Shown below are 20 T cell receptor beta chains from a single sample sequenced in a study of PD-L1 blockade in urothelial cancer (dated 2017 in TCRdb). Library prep was done by the immunoSEQ multiplex PCR assay. This immuneACCESS table, as held by TCRdb, lists in-frame sequences with V and J called but not all clones. Of the missing ones, under half trace to an unresolved V gene in checked studies; the others have no known cause. The sample table lists roughly 51,000 clones, less than 85% of them with a count of one. Of the sample, 8.5% to 12% falls within the top ten clones. According to the study, the label for this sample's time point signals: pretreatment peripheral blood. Sequenced material: PBMCs, taken around atezolizumab (anti-PD-L1) treatment. Receptors were obtained from a man in his 70s with urothelial cancer.

The chain is built from TRBV10-3 and TRBJ2-7; 8 bases agree with TRBD1. V lost 7 bases, J lost 1 base, and 9 bases stayed unmatched. The CDR3 loop spans 15 amino acids. The germline gives CDR1 ENHRY, CDR2 SYGVKD. CDR3 bases: TGTGCCATCACCCCCGGCCAGGGGGCATCCTACGAGCAGTACTTC. Amino acids: CAITPGQGASYEQYF.

The V call is TRBV7-9, the J call TRBJ1-2, with D unresolved. The CDR3 has 13 residues. The germline V gene has CDR1 SEHNR and CDR2 FQNEAQ (reference sequence). Trimming took off 2 bases at V and 6 bases at J, with 10 bases between the two ends. The CDR3 DNA is TGTGCCAGCAGCTTATCGGGCGGGGATGGCTACACCTTC. Its protein product is CASSLSGGDGYTF.

The V and J genes are TRBV28 and TRBJ2-3; maybe TRBD1 (6 bases). Trimming removed 4 bases at V and 3 bases at J, with 17 bases between. Germline CDR1 MDHEN, CDR2 SYDVKM. The CDR3 runs 16 residues. The CDR3 here is CASSSPRGSYTDTQYF. The CDR3 DNA is TGTGCCAGCAGTTCCCCCAGGGGATCGTATACAGATACGCAGTATTTT.

The rearrangement links TRBV10-3 to TRBJ2-1; TRBD1 aligns across 7 bases. The CDR3 consists of 13 residues. V lost 6 bases to trimming and J lost 6 bases; unmatched junction nucleotides: 5. The germline V gene encodes CDR1 ENHRY and CDR2 SYGVKD. Here the CDR3 reads CAISGTEGNEQFF. The CDR3 DNA sequence: TGTGCCATCAGCGGGACAGAAGGCAATGAGCAGTTCTTC.

The chain recombines TRBV5-6 with TRBJ2-5; weak D call: TRBD2 (5 bases). Trimming stripped 1 base from V and 3 bases from J, with 10 bases between. Germline CDR1 and CDR2: SGHDT and YYEEEE. The CDR3 length is 14 residues. The CDR3 nucleotides are TGTGCCAGCAGCTTGACGTGGGGAGAAGAGACCCAGTACTTC. Residues: CASSLTWGEETQYF.

The genes are TRBV6-6 and TRBJ2-7, with 10 bases that match TRBD2. Germline V gene lookup returns CDR1 MNHNY and CDR2 SVGAGI (reference sequence). The CDR3 covers 16 residues. V gave up 4 bases and J gave up 1 base; unmatched junction bases: 7. CDR3 sequence (DNA): TGTGCCAGCAGTTCGGGGATAGCGGGAGGTTCCTACGAGCAGTACTTC. This translates into CASSSGIAGGSYEQYF.

The chain uses TRBV28 and TRBJ2-3, with 11 bases matching TRBD2. Per germline, CDR1 MDHEN and CDR2 SYDVKM. V lost 4 bases, J lost 5 bases, and 8 bases stayed unmatched. The CDR3 length is 16 residues. CDR3 nucleotide sequence: TGTGCCAGCAGTTCCCCCCTAGCGGGAGGCGGAGATACGCAGTATTTT. This encodes CASSSPLAGGGDTQYF. Variable domain in full (rest from reference TRBV28 and TRBJ2-3): DVKVTQSSRYLVKRTGEKVFLECVQDMDHENMFWYRQDPGLGLRLIYFSYDVKMKEKGDIPEGYSVSREKKERFSLILESASTNQTSMYLCASSSPLAGGGDTQYFGPGTRLTVL.

The gene calls are TRBV5-1 and TRBJ2-1, with 8 nucleotides matching TRBD1. J lost 5 bases, V lost 4 bases, and 11 bases had no gene match. Germline CDR1 is SGHRS and CDR2 is YFSETQ. This CDR3 contains 16 residues. CDR3: CASSQSGQVGNNEQFF. The CDR3 nucleotides read TGCGCCAGCAGCCAGTCGGGACAGGTGGGAAACAATGAGCAGTTCTTC.

This rearrangement joins TRBV5-1 to TRBJ1-2; 12 nucleotides line up with TRBD1. This CDR3 comprises 15 residues. Germline V lookup: CDR1 SGHRS, CDR2 YFSETQ. Trimming cost V 3 bases and J 7 bases; bases outside gene matches: 7. CDR3 in DNA: TGCGCCAGCAGCTCGGGACAGGGGGCCGCGAGTGGCTACACCTTC. It codes for CASSSGQGAASGYTF.

The rearrangement links TRBV28 to TRBJ2-2, with 10 positions matching TRBD2. The CDR3 contains 16 residues. The ends lost 6 bases at V and 4 bases at J; junction bases unmatched: 8. Germline V gene data show CDR1 as MDHEN and CDR2 as SYDVKM. CDR3 in DNA: TGTGCCAGCAGCGCCGTATTAGCGGGAGGCACCGGGGAGCTGTTTTTT. This translates into CASSAVLAGGTGELFF.

The rearrangement joins TRBV28 to TRBJ1-4; D ambiguous. Trimming removed 4 bases from V and 7 bases from J, with 16 bases in between. There are 15 residues in the CDR3. Germline lookup yields CDR1 MDHEN and CDR2 SYDVKM. The DNA of the CDR3 is TGTGCCAGCAGTTACCAGGAGGGAGCACGTGAAAAACTGTTTTTT. Translation: CASSYQEGAREKLFF.

This clone was counted only a few times. Other DNA sequences within the sample encode an identical CDR3. V usage is TRBV18 and J usage is TRBJ2-7; 10 bases line up with TRBD1. Looked up from germline, CDR1 is KGHSH and CDR2 is LQKENI. Losses at the gene ends were 6 bases for V and 3 bases for J; bases not matched to a gene: 8. The CDR3 length is 15 residues. For the CDR3, the DNA is TGTGCCAGCTCCCCCCCGGGACAGGGGTTCTACGAGCAGTACTTC. Amino acids: CASSPPGQGFYEQYF.

This chain connects TRBV18 to TRBJ1-4, with D unresolved. CDR1 is KGHSH, CDR2 LQKENI, per germline. There are 15 residues in the CDR3. Trimming removed 8 bases at V and 4 bases at J, with 17 bases between. CDR3 in amino acids: CASLTSPGLNEKLFF. The CDR3 DNA sequence: TGTGCCAGCCTCACATCCCCAGGACTTAATGAAAAACTGTTTTTT.

The J gene is TRBJ2-2, the V gene TRBV6-6; D gene uncertain. The V gene's germline CDR1 is MNHNY and CDR2 SVGAGI (reference sequence). The CDR3 contains 13 residues. Trimming left V 4 bases short and J 1 base short, with 4 bases between. CDR3 in amino acids: CASSSQNTGELFF. In DNA form, the CDR3 reads TGTGCCAGCAGTTCCCAGAACACCGGGGAGCTGTTTTTT.

The chain links TRBV21-1 to TRBJ2-7; TRBD1, the table's D call, lacks a check against the DNA. TRBV21-1 is assigned pseudogene status. The CDR3 covers 15 residues. The CDR3 reads CASSKEGQGAYEQYF. Written as DNA, the CDR3 is TGTGCCAGCAGCAAAGAAGGCCAGGGGGCATACGAGCAGTACTTC.

This clone was counted a few times. The chain joins TRBV6-5 to TRBJ1-5, with 7 nucleotides matching TRBD1. V lost 5 bases and J lost 4; bases outside the gene matches: 8. Germline V gene sequence: CDR1 MNHEY, CDR2 SVGAGI. The CDR3 has 15 amino acids. DNA of the CDR3: TGTGCCAGCAGTCTAGGACAGGCGACGAATCAGCCCCAGCATTTT. It specifies CASSLGQATNQPQHF.

The chain has TRBV2 and TRBJ1-5, with D perhaps TRBD1 (5 bases). Trimming pared 1 base from V and 7 bases from J, leaving 11 bases between. Germline V CDR1 and CDR2: SNHLY, FYNNEI. This CDR3 has 14 amino acids. The CDR3 DNA sequence: TGTGCCAGCAGTGAAGAGGGGCTTCGACAGCCCCAGCATTTT. It encodes CASSEEGLRQPQHF.

This chain links TRBV18 with TRBJ2-5; D may be TRBD1 (5 bases). V lost 3 bases and J lost 2, with 7 bases in between. There are 13 residues in the CDR3. Germline CDR1 and CDR2: KGHSH and LQKENI. In DNA form, the CDR3 reads TGTGCCAGCTCACCCAACAGGCAAGAGACCCAGTACTTC. Amino acid sequence: CASSPNRQETQYF.

As regards this clone: The same CDR3 is also encoded by other DNA sequences in this sample. This chain links TRBV28 with TRBJ2-7, with TRBD2 matching 7 bases. This CDR3 is built from 13 residues. The V and J ends lost 4 bases and 3 bases, in that order; junction bases with no gene match: 3. The germline gives CDR1 MDHEN, CDR2 SYDVKM. The CDR3 DNA reads as TGTGCCAGCAGTTCCGGGACTATCTACGAGCAGTACTTC. Its protein product is CASSSGTIYEQYF.

The genes are TRBV6-1 and TRBJ2-7; D perhaps matches TRBD2 (6 bases). Germline loops: CDR1 MNHNS, CDR2 SASEGT. The CDR3 covers 13 residues. Trimming removed 3 bases from V and 7 bases from J, with 13 bases in between. The CDR3 DNA reads as TGTGCCAGCAGTGATACCCTGGGGGGTGAGCAGTACTTC. Translated: CASSDTLGGEQYF.